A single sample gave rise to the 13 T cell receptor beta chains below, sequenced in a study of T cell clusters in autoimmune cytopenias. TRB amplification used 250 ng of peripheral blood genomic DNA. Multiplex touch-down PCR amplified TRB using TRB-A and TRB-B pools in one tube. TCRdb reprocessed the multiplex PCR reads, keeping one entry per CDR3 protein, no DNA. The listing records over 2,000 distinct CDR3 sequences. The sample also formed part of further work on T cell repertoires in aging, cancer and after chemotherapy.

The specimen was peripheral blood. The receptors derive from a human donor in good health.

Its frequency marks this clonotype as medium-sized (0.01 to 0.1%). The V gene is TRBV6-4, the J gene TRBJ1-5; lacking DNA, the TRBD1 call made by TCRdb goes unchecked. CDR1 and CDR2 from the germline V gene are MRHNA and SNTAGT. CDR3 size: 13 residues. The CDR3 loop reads CASWGSSNQPQHF.

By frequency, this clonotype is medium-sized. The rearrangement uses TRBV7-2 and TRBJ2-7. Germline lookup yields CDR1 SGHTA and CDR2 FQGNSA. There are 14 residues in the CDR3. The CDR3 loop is CASSLGSSSYEQYF.

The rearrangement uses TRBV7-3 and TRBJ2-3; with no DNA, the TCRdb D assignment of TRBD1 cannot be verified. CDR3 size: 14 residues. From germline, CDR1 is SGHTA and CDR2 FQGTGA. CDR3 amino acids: CASSLTGGTDMQYF.

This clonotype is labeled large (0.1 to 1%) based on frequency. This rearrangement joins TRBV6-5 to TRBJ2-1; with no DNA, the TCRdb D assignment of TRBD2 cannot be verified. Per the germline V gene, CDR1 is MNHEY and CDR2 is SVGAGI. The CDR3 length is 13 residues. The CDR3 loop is CASTRTSGGEQFF.

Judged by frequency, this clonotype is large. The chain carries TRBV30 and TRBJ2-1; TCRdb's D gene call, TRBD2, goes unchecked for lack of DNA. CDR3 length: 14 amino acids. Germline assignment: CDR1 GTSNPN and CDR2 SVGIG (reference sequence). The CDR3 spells CAWSGTSGGNEQFF. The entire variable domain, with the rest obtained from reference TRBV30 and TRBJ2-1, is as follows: SQTIHQWPATLVQPVGSPLSLECTVEGTSNPNLYWYRQAAGRGLQLLFYSVGIGQISSEVPQNLSASRPQDRQFILSSKKLLLSDSGFYLCAWSGTSGGNEQFFGPGTRLTVL.

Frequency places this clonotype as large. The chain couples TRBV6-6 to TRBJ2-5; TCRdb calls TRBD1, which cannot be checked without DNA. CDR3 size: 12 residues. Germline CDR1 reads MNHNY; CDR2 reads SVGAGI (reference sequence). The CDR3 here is CASGGGSETQYF.

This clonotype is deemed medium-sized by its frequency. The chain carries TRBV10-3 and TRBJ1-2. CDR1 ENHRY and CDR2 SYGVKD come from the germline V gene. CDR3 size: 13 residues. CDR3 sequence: CAISEHGNYGYTF.

The CDR3 sequence: CASSLDGGGATTQYF. This sequence joins TRBV5-1 and TRBJ2-3; TCRdb indicates TRBD2, and absent DNA this call remains unverified. CDR1 and CDR2 (germline): SGHRS, YFSETQ. The CDR3 loop spans 15 amino acids. Together with reference TRBV5-1 and TRBJ2-3, the CDR3 gives the full variable domain: KAGVTQTPRYLIKTRGQQVTLSCSPISGHRSVSWYQQTPGQGLQFLFEYFSETQRNKGNFPGRFSGRQFSNSRSEMNVSTLELGDSALYLCASSLDGGGATTQYFGPGTRLTVL.

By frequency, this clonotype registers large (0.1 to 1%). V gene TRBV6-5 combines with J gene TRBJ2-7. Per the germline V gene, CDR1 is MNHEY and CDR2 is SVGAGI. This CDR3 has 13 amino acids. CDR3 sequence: CASRLRESYEQYF.

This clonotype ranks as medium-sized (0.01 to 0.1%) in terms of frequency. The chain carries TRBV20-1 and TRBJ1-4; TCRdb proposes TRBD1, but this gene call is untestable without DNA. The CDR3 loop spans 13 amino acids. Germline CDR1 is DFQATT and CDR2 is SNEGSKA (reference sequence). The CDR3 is CSAAGHSNEKLFF.

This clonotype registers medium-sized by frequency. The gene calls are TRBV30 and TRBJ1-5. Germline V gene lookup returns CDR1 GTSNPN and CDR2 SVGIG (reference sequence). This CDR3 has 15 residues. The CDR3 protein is CAWSVGQYSNQPQHF.

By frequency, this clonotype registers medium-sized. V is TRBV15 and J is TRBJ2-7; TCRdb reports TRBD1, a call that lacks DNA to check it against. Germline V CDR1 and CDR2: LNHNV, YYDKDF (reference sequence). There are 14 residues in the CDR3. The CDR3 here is CATSRVSDLGEQYF.

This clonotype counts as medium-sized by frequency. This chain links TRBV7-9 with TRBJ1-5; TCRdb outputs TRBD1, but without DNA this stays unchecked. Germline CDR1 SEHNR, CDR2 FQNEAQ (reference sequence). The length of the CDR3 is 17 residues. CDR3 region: CASSRYRGPYSNQPQHF.